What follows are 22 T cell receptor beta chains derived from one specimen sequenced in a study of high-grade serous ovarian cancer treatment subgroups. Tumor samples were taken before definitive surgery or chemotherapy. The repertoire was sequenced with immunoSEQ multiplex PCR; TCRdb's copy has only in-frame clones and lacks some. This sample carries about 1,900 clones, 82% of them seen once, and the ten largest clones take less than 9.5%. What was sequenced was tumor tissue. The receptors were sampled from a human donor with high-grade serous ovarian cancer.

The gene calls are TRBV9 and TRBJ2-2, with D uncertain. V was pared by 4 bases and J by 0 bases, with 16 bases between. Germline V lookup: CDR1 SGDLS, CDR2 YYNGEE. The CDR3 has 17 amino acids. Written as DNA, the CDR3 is TGTGCCAGCAGCTCCCGCATTCAAATATCGAACACCGGGGAGCTGTTTTTT. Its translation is CASSSRIQISNTGELFF.

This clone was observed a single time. The CDR3 here is CASSSSLQRDSYEQYF. DNA of the CDR3: TGCGCCAGCAGCTCGAGTTTGCAGCGGGACTCCTACGAGCAGTACTTC. This sequence joins TRBV5-1 and TRBJ2-7; 7 bases are a match to TRBD2. Losses at the gene ends were 3 bases for V and 0 bases for J; bases not matched to a gene: 9. CDR3 length: 16 residues. The germline gives CDR1 SGHRS, CDR2 YFSETQ.

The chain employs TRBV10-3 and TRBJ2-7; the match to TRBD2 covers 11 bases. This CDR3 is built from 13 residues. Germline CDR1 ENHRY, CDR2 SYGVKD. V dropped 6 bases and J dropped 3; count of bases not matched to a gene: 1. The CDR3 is CAIRGTSGYEQYF. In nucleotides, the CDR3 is TGTGCCATCAGGGGGACTAGCGGCTACGAGCAGTACTTC.

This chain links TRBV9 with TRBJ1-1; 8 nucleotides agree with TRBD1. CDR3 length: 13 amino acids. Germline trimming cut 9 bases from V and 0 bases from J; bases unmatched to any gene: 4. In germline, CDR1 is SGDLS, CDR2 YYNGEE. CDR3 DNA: TGTGCCACCGGACAGGGCATGAACACTGAAGCTTTCTTT. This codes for CATGQGMNTEAFF.

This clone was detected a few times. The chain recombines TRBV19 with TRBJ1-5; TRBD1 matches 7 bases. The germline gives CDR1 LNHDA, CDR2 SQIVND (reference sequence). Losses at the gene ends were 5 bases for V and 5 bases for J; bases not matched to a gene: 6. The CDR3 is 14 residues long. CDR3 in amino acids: CASSGQGVDQPQHF. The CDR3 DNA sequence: TGTGCCAGTAGTGGTCAGGGGGTAGATCAGCCCCAGCATTTT.

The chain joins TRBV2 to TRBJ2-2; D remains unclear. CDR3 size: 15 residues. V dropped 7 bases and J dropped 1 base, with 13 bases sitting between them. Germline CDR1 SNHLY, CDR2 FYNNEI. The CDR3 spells CASMRSLKNTGELFF. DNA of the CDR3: TGTGCCAGCATGAGGTCTCTAAAGAACACCGGGGAGCTGTTTTTT.

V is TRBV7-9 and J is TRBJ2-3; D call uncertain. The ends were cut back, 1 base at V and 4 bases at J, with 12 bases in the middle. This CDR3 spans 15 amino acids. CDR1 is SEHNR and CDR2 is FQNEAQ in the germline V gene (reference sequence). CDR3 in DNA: TGTGCCAGCAGCTTAGTCTTGGGTGGGCCAGATACGCAGTATTTT. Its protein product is CASSLVLGGPDTQYF.

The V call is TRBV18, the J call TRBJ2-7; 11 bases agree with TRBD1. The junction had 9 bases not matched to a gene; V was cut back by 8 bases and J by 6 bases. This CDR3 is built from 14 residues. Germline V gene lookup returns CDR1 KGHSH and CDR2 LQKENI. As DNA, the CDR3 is TGTGCCAGCGCCGGGACAGGGGGATTCATCGAGCAGTACTTC. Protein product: CASAGTGGFIEQYF.

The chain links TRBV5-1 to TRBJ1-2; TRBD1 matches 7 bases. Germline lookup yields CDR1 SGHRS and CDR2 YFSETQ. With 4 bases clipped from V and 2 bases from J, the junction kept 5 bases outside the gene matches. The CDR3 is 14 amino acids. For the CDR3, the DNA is TGCGCCAGCAGCGTAATGACAGGGAACTATGGCTACACCTTC. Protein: CASSVMTGNYGYTF. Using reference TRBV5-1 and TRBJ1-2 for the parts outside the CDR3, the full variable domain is KAGVTQTPRYLIKTRGQQVTLSCSPISGHRSVSWYQQTPGQGLQFLFEYFSETQRNKGNFPGRFSGRQFSNSRSEMNVSTLELGDSALYLCASSVMTGNYGYTFGSGTRLTVV.

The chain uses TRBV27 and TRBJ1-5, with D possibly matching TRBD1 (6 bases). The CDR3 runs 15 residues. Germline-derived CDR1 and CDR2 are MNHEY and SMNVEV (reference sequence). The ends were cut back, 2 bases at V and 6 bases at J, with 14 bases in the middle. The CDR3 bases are TGTGCCAGCAGTTTAGTCAGGGGAGGTGCTCAGCCCCAGCATTTT. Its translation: CASSLVRGGAQPQHF.

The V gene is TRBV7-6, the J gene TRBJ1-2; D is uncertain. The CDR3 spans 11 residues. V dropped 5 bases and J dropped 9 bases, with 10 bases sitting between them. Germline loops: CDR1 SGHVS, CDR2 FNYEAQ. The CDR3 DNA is TGTGCCAGCAGCCAAGACGGAAGCTACACCTTC. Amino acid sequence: CASSQDGSYTF.

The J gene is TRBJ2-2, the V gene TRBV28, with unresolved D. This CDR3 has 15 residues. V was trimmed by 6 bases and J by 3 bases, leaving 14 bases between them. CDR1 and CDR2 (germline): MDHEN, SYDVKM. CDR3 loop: CASRPLGTYTGELFF. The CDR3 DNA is TGTGCCAGCAGGCCCCTGGGCACCTACACCGGGGAGCTGTTTTTT.

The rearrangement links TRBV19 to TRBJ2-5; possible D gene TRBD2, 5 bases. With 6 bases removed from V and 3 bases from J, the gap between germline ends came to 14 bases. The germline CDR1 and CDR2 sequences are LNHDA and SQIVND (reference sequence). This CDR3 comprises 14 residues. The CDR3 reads CASRTGSAEETQYF. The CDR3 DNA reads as TGTGCCAGTAGGACGGGGTCAGCGGAAGAGACCCAGTACTTC.

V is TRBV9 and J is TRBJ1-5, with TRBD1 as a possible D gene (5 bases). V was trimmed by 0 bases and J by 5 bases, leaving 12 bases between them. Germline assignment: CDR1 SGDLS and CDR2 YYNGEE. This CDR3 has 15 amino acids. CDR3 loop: CASSVEGRDYQPQHF. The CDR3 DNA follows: TGTGCCAGCAGCGTAGAAGGCAGGGATTATCAGCCCCAGCATTTT.

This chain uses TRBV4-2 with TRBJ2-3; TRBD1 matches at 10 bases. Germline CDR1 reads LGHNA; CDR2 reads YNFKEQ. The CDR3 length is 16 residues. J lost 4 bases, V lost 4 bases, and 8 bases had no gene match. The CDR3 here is CASSPVWDRGSDTQYF. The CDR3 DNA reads TGTGCCAGCAGCCCAGTGTGGGACAGGGGTTCAGATACGCAGTATTTT.

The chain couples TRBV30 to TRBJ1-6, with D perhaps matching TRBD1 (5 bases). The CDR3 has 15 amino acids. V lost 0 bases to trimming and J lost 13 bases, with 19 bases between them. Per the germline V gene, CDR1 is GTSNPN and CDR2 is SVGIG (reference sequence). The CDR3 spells CAWSVGASARNPLHF. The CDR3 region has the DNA TGTGCCTGGAGTGTCGGGGCGAGCGCGCGTAATCCCCTCCACTTT.

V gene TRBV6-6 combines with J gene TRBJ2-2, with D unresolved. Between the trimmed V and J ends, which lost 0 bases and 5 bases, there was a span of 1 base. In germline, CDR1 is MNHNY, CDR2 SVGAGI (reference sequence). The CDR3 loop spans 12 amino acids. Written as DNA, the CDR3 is TGTGCCAGCAGTTACTCTACCGGGGAGCTGTTTTTT. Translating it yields CASSYSTGELFF.

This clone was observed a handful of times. The CDR3 loop is CASSVQAGMKETQYF. CDR3 nucleotides: TGTGCCAGCAGCGTCCAAGCGGGGATGAAAGAGACCCAGTACTTC. This sequence joins TRBV9 and TRBJ2-5; 7 nucleotides agree with TRBD2. Looked up from germline, CDR1 is SGDLS and CDR2 is YYNGEE. There are 15 residues in the CDR3. With 2 bases clipped from V and 3 bases from J, the junction kept 7 bases outside the gene matches.

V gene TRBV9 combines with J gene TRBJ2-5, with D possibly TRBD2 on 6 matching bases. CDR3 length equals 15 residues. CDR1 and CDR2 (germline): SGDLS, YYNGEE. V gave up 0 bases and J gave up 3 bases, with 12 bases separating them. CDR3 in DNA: TGTGCCAGCAGCGTAGGCGGCGGGGAAGAAGAGACCCAGTACTTC. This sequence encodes CASSVGGGEEETQYF.

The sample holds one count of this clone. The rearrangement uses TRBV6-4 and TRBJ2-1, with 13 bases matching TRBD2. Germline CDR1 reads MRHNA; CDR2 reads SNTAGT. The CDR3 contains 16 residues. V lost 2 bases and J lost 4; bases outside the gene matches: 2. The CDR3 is CASSDKGLAGYNEQFF. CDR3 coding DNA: TGTGCCAGCAGTGACAAGGGACTAGCGGGGTACAATGAGCAGTTCTTC.

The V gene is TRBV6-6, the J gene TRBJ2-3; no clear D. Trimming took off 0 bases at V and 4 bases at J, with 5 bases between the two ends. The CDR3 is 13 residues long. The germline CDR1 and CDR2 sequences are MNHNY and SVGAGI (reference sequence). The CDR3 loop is CASSYSRSDTQYF. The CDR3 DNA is TGTGCCAGCAGTTACTCCCGCTCAGATACGCAGTATTTT.

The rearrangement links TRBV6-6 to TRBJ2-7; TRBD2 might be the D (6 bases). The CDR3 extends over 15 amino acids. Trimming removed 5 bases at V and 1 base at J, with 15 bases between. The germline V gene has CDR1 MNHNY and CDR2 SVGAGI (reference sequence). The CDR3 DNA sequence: TGTGCCAGCAGTGGGACTGAGGGTAGGTCCTACGAGCAGTACTTC. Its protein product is CASSGTEGRSYEQYF.